This passage covers 5 T cell receptor beta chains from one sample sequenced in a study of beta chain features in type 1 diabetes. The study's findings and limits: Shortening that was moderate but significant affected the TCRB CDR3s of Type 1 diabetes patients in all four CD4+ subsets.

cDNA synthesis used the whole RNA isolate, giving expressed TCRB sequences. Here immunoSEQ multiplex PCR was the method, and the copy in TCRdb shows in-frame clones only, minus some. This table holds 600,000 to 700,000 clones, under 15% found once. No antigen has been assigned to these receptors. The sequencing sample was made of naive CD4+ T cells from blood. The receptors shown here come from a man between 18 and 29 years old with type 1 diabetes.

This clone was counted only a few times. The V and J genes are TRBV28 and TRBJ2-7; 9 positions agree with TRBD1. With V trimmed by 3 bases and J by 6 bases, 6 bases remained unmatched. This CDR3 is 14 amino acids long. From germline, CDR1 is MDHEN and CDR2 SYDVKM. CDR3 bases: TGTGCCAGCAGTTTCCGGGACAGGGATGGCGAGCAGTACTTC. This sequence encodes CASSFRDRDGEQYF. The full variable domain, with the rest looked up from reference TRBV28 and TRBJ2-7, is DVKVTQSSRYLVKRTGEKVFLECVQDMDHENMFWYRQDPGLGLRLIYFSYDVKMKEKGDIPEGYSVSREKKERFSLILESASTNQTSMYLCASSFRDRDGEQYFGPGTRLTVT.

This clone has just a few counts. The chain is built from TRBV27 and TRBJ1-2; D not certain. This CDR3 is 15 amino acids long. Looked up from germline, CDR1 is MNHEY and CDR2 is SMNVEV (reference sequence). Trimming removed 5 bases at V and 4 bases at J, with 17 bases between. CDR3 loop: CASSPPGYDSYGYTF. The CDR3 DNA sequence: TGTGCCAGCAGTCCCCCGGGTTACGATAGCTATGGCTACACCTTC.

This clone was detected only a few times. This chain links TRBV4-1 with TRBJ1-3; 8 bases fit TRBD1. This CDR3 is built from 17 residues. V shed 5 bases and J 0 bases; nucleotides not matched to a gene: 9. Germline assignment: CDR1 MGHRA and CDR2 YSYEKL. The CDR3 spells CASSLTGTGSSGNTIYF. The DNA of the CDR3 is TGCGCCAGCAGCTTGACCGGGACAGGAAGCTCTGGAAACACCATATATTTT.

This clone was picked up a small number of times. The chain has TRBV29-1 and TRBJ1-3; D is uncertain. This CDR3 is 13 amino acids long. V lost 8 bases to trimming and J lost 0 bases, with 11 bases between them. The germline V gene encodes CDR1 SQVTM and CDR2 ANQGSEA. Written as DNA, the CDR3 is TGCAGCACCCGACCACACTCTGGAAACACCATATATTTT. It codes for CSTRPHSGNTIYF.

Remarks on this clone: Different DNA sequences within this sample yield the same CDR3. The gene calls are TRBV30 and TRBJ2-5; no clear D gene. The CDR3 runs 12 residues. V dropped 2 bases and J dropped 1 base, with 5 bases sitting between them. Germline V gene data show CDR1 as GTSNPN and CDR2 as SVGIG (reference sequence). Here the CDR3 reads CAWSPSQETQYF. In DNA, the CDR3 is TGTGCCTGGAGTCCCAGCCAAGAGACCCAGTACTTC.